A single sample is the source of the 12 T cell receptor beta chains below, sequenced in a study of CD8+ T cells in alopecia areata. Following extraction, RNA underwent reverse transcription to cDNA, which served as the sequencing template. The table came from immunoSEQ multiplex PCR; TCRdb's copy has only in-frame clones and leaves some out. The repertoire has about 160,000 clones, more than 75% of them found once; the top ten carry over 12%. The source material was CD8+ T cells sorted from blood, sampled at week 0. The receptors were sampled from a human donor with alopecia areata.

The rearrangement joins TRBV7-6 to TRBJ2-7, with TRBD1 matching 7 bases. Germline trimming cut 8 bases from V and 1 base from J; bases unmatched to any gene: 2. There are 12 residues in the CDR3. CDR1 is SGHVS, CDR2 FNYEAQ, per germline. The CDR3 DNA follows: TGTGCCAGCGGCAGGGGGTCCTACGAGCAGTACTTC. Protein sequence: CASGRGSYEQYF.

The rearrangement links TRBV10-3 to TRBJ2-7, with D maybe TRBD2 (5 bases). V was clipped by 3 bases and J by 7 bases, with 16 bases between them. Germline CDR1 reads ENHRY; CDR2 reads SYGVKD. The CDR3 spans 14 residues. Here the CDR3 DNA reads TGTGCCATCAGTGAACCACTAGAATCGGAAGAGCAGTACTTC. Protein: CAISEPLESEEQYF.

For the CDR3, the DNA is TGCAGCGTTGAAGGACGGGACCCCTACGAGCAGTACTTC. As protein: CSVEGRDPYEQYF. The V gene is TRBV29-1, the J gene TRBJ2-7, with D perhaps TRBD1 or TRBD2 (5 bases each). Germline loops: CDR1 SQVTM, CDR2 ANQGSEA. Trimming cost V 1 base and J 2 bases, with 9 bases left between them. This CDR3 is 13 amino acids long.

The chain carries TRBV7-9 and TRBJ2-7; 9 bases line up with TRBD1. This CDR3 spans 15 amino acids. Germline V gene lookup returns CDR1 SEHNR and CDR2 FQNEAQ (reference sequence). Trimming removed 5 bases from V and 2 bases from J; junction bases left unmatched: 7. CDR3 region: CASSLLTGGPYEQYF. For the CDR3, the DNA is TGTGCCAGCAGCCTCCTGACAGGGGGGCCCTACGAGCAGTACTTC.

J is TRBJ2-6 and V is TRBV9, with 9 bases lining up with TRBD2. This CDR3 spans 18 amino acids. Germline V gene lookup returns CDR1 SGDLS and CDR2 YYNGEE. Unmatched junction bases numbered 7, after V lost 3 bases and J lost 0 bases. CDR3 coding DNA: TGTGCCAGCAGCGCCGACGGGACTAGCTCCTCTGGGGCCAACGTCCTGACTTTC. Encoded protein: CASSADGTSSSGANVLTF.

This clone was picked up a small number of times. The chain combines TRBV19 with TRBJ2-7, with a tentative D call TRBD1 (5 bases). Germline V gene sequence: CDR1 LNHDA, CDR2 SQIVND (reference sequence). The CDR3 is 14 residues long. Between the trimmed V and J ends, which lost 5 bases and 3 bases, there was a span of 14 bases. This chain's CDR3 is CASSVTVNYYEQYF. CDR3 in DNA: TGTGCCAGTAGTGTGACAGTCAACTACTACGAGCAGTACTTC.

This clone was counted only a few times. The rearrangement uses TRBV11-2 and TRBJ2-1, with D unclear. Trimming stripped 5 bases from V and 7 bases from J, with 9 bases between. Germline CDR1 is SGHAT and CDR2 is FQNNGV. The CDR3 is 12 residues long. DNA of the CDR3: TGTGCCAGCAGCGTTACTGGTAATGAGCAGTTCTTC. Translating it yields CASSVTGNEQFF. The variable domain in full, completed from reference TRBV11-2 and TRBJ2-1, reads EAGVAQSPRYKIIEKRQSVAFWCNPISGHATLYWYQQILGQGPKLLIQFQNNGVVDDSQLPKDRFSAERLKGVDSTLKIQPAKLEDSAVYLCASSVTGNEQFFGPGTRLTVL.

V gene TRBV2 combines with J gene TRBJ2-7; D is unresolved. CDR3 length: 16 amino acids. V lost 4 bases, J lost 0 bases, and 16 bases lay in between. Germline V lookup: CDR1 SNHLY, CDR2 FYNNEI. CDR3 sequence reads: CASSVSIHPPSYEQYF. The CDR3 coding sequence is TGTGCCAGCAGTGTCAGCATTCACCCACCCTCCTACGAGCAGTACTTC.

The chain uses TRBV7-3 and TRBJ2-2; no definite D call. The CDR3 length is 12 residues. Germline CDR1 and CDR2: SGHTA and FQGTGA. V lost 1 base, J lost 6 bases, and 3 bases lay in between. The CDR3 DNA sequence: TGTGCCAGCAGCTTAAGTCCCGGGGAGCTGTTTTTT. Protein product: CASSLSPGELFF.

Only one count was recorded for this clone. The chain couples TRBV2 to TRBJ2-2; the match to TRBD2 covers 7 bases. Per germline, CDR1 SNHLY and CDR2 FYNNEI. Trimming at V came to 10 bases and at J to 8 bases, leaving 7 bases not matched to a gene. This CDR3 contains 12 residues. For the CDR3, the DNA is TGTGCCATAGGACTAGTGATGGGGGAGCTGTTTTTT. Protein sequence: CAIGLVMGELFF.

As regards this clone: This may stem from a read error, because a much larger clone lies one nucleotide away. This chain connects TRBV30 to TRBJ2-5; the D is unclear. This CDR3 is 12 amino acids long. Germline-derived CDR1 and CDR2 are GTSNPN and SVGIG (reference sequence). V lost 4 bases and J lost 0, with 6 bases in between. The CDR3 coding sequence is TGTGCCTGGACTTACAACCAAGAGACCCAGTACTTC. Amino acid sequence: CAWTYNQETQYF.

This chain connects TRBV7-8 to TRBJ2-7; no reliable D call. This CDR3 has 14 residues. CDR1 SGHVS and CDR2 FQNEAQ come from the germline V gene. V lost 1 base and J lost 2, with 9 bases in between. Here the CDR3 DNA reads TGTGCCAGCAGCTTAGGCGACAAACCCTACGAGCAGTACTTC. This sequence encodes CASSLGDKPYEQYF.